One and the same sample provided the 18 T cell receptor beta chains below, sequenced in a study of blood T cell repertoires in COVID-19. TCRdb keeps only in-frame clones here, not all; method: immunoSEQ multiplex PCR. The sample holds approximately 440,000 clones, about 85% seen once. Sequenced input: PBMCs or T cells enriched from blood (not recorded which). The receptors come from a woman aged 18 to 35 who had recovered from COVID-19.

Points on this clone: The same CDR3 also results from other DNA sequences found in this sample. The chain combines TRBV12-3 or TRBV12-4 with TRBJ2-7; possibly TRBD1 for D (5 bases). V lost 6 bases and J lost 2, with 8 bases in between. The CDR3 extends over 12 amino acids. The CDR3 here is CASSPGTYEQYF. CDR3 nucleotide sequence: TGTGCCAGCAGCCCAGGGACCTACGAGCAGTACTTC.

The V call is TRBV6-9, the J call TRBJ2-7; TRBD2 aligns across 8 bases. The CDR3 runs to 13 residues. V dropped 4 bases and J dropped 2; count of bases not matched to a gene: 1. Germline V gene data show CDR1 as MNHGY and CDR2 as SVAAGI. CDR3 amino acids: CASSWGLAYEQYF. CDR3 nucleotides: TGTGCCAGCAGTTGGGGACTAGCCTACGAGCAGTACTTC.

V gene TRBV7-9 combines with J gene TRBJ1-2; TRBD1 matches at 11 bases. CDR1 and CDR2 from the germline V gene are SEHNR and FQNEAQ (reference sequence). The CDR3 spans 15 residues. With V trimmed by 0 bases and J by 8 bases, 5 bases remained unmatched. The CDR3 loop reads CASSLAGQGAGGYTF. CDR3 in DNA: TGTGCCAGCAGCTTAGCTGGACAGGGGGCCGGAGGCTACACCTTC.

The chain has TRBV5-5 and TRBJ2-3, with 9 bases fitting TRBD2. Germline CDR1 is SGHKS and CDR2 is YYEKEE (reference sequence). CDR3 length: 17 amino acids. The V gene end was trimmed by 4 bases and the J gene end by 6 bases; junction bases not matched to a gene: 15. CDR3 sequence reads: CASSPLSSGVHPDTQYF. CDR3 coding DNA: TGTGCCAGCAGCCCGCTCTCTAGCGGGGTTCACCCCGATACGCAGTATTTT.

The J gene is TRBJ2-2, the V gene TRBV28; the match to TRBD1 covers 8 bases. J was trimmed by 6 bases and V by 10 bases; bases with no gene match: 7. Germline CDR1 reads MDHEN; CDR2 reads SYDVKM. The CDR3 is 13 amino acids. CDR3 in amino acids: CATYSTGAGELFF. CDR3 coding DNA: TGTGCCACCTACTCGACAGGGGCCGGGGAGCTGTTTTTT.

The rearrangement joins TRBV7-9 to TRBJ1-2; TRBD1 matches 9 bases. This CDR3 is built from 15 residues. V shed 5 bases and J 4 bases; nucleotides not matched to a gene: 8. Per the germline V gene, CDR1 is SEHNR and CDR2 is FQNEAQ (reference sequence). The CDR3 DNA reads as TGTGCCAGCAGCATCGGACAGGGGAGCTCCTATGGCTACACCTTC. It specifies CASSIGQGSSYGYTF. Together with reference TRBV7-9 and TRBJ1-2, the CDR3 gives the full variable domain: DTGVSQNPRHKITKRGQNVTFRCDPISEHNRLYWYRQTLGQGPEFLTYFQNEAQLEKSRLLSDRFSAERPKGSFSTLEIQRTEQGDSAMYLCASSIGQGSSYGYTFGSGTRLTVV.

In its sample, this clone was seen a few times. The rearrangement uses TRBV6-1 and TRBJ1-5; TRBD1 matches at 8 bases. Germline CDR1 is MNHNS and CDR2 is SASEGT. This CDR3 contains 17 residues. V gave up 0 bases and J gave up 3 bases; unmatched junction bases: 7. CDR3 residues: CASSEAWDRFYNQPQHF. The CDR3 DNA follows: TGTGCCAGCAGTGAAGCGTGGGACAGGTTCTACAATCAGCCCCAGCATTTT.

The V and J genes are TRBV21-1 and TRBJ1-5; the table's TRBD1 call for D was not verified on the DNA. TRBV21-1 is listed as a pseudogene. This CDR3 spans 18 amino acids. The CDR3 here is CASSSLRDREGDNQPQHF. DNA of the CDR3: TGTGCCAGCAGCTCCTTGAGGGACAGGGAGGGCGACAATCAGCCCCAGCATTTT.

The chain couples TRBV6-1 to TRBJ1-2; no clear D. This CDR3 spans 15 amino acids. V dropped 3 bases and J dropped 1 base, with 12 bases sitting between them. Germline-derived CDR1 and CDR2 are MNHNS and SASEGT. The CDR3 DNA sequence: TGTGCCAGCAGTGAGATTGGGAGTCTTAACTATGGCTACACCTTC. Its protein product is CASSEIGSLNYGYTF.

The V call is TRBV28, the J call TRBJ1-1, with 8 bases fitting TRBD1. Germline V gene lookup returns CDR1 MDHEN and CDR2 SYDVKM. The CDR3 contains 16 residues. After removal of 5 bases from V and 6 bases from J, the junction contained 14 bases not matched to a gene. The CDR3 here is CASSPIGQGAKAEAFF. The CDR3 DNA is TGTGCCAGCAGTCCTATCGGGCAGGGGGCTAAAGCTGAAGCTTTCTTT. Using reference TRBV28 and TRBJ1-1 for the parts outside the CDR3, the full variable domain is DVKVTQSSRYLVKRTGEKVFLECVQDMDHENMFWYRQDPGLGLRLIYFSYDVKMKEKGDIPEGYSVSREKKERFSLILESASTNQTSMYLCASSPIGQGAKAEAFFGQGTRLTVV.

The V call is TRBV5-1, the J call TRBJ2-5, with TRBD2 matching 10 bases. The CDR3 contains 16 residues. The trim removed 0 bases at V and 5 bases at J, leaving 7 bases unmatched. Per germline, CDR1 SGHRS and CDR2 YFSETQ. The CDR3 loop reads CASSLETSGRGETQYF. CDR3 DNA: TGCGCCAGCAGCTTGGAGACTAGCGGGCGGGGGGAGACCCAGTACTTC.

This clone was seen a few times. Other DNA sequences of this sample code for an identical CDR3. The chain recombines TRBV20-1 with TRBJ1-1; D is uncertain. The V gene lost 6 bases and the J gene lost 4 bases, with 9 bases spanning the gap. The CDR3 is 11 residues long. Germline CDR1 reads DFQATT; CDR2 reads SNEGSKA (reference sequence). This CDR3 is CSALRGTEAFF. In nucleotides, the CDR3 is TGCAGTGCCCTCCGGGGCACTGAAGCTTTCTTT.

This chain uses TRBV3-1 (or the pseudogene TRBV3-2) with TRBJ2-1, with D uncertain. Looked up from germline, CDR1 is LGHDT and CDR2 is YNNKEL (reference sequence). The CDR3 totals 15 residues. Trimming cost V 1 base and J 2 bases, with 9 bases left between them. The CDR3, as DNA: TGTGCCAGCAGCCAAGCGGGTCCGACCTACAATGAGCAGTTCTTC. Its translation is CASSQAGPTYNEQFF.

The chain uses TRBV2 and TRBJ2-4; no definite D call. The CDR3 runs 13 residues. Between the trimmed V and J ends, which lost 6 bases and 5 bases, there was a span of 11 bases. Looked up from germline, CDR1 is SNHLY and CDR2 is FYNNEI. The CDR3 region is CASSEETQNIQYF. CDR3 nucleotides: TGTGCCAGCAGCGAGGAGACTCAAAACATTCAGTACTTC.

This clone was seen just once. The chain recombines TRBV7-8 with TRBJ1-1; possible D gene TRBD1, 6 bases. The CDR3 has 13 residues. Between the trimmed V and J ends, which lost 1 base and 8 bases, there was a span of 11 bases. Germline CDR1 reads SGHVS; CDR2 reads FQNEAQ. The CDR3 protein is CASSLGRDREAFF. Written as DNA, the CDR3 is TGTGCCAGCAGCTTAGGTCGAGACAGGGAAGCTTTCTTT.

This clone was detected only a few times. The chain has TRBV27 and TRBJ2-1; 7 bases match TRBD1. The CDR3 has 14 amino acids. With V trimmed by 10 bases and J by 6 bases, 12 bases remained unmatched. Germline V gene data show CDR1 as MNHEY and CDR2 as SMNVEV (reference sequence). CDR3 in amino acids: CATSVLTGTNEQFF. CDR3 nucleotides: TGTGCCACCTCGGTCCTGACAGGGACCAATGAGCAGTTCTTC.

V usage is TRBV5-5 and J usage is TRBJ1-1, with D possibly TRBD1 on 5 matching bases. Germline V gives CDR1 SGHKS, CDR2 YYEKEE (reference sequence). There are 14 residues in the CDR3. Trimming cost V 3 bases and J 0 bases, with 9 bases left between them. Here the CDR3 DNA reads TGTGCCAGCAGCTCGAGACAGTTGAACACTGAAGCTTTCTTT. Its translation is CASSSRQLNTEAFF. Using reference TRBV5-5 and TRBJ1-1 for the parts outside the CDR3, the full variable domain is DAGVTQSPTHLIKTRGQQVTLRCSPISGHKSVSWYQQVLGQGPQFIFQYYEKEERGRGNFPDRFSARQFPNYSSELNVNALLLGDSALYLCASSSRQLNTEAFFGQGTRLTVV.

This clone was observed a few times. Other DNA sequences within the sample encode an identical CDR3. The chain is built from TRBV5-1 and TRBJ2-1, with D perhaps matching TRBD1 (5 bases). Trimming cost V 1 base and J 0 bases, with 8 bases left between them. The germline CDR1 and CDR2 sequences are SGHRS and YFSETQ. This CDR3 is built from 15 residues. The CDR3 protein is CASSLQGSSYNEQFF. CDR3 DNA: TGCGCCAGCAGCTTGCAGGGAAGCTCCTACAATGAGCAGTTCTTC. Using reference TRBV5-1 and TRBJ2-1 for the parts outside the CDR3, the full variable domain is KAGVTQTPRYLIKTRGQQVTLSCSPISGHRSVSWYQQTPGQGLQFLFEYFSETQRNKGNFPGRFSGRQFSNSRSEMNVSTLELGDSALYLCASSLQGSSYNEQFFGPGTRLTVL.